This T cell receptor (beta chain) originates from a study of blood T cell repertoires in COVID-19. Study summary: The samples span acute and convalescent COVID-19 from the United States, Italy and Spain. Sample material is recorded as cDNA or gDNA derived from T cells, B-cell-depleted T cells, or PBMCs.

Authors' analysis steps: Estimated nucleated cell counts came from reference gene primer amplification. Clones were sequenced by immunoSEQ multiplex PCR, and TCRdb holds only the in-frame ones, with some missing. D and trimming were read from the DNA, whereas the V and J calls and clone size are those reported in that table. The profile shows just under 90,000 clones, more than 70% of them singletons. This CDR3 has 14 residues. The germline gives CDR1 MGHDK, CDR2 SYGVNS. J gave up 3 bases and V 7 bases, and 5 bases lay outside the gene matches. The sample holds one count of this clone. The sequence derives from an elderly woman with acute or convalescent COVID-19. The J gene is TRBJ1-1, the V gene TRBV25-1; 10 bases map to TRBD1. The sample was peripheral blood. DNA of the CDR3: TGTGCCAGCACCGAGGACAGGGGGTACACTGAAGCTTTCTTT. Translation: CASTEDRGYTEAFF. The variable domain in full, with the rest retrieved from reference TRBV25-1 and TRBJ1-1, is EADIYQTPRYLVIGTGKKITLECSQTMGHDKMYWYQQDPGMELHLIHYSYGVNSTEKGDLSSESTVSRIRTEHFPLTLESARPSHTSQYLCASTEDRGYTEAFFGQGTRLTVV.